This T cell receptor beta chain emerged from a study of blood T cell repertoires in COVID-19. Study in general: Material from acute and convalescent COVID-19 was sourced from the United States, Italy and Spain. Sources were T cells, B-cell-depleted T cells, or PBMCs; the material itself was cDNA or gDNA.

Assay: immunoSEQ multiplex PCR; the TCRdb copy retains only in-frame clones and omits some. Among 250,000 or so clones listed, roughly 80% were seen once. The sequence came from a young woman with acute or convalescent COVID-19. Input material: peripheral blood.

CDR3 sequence reads: CASSIRTGGQYGYTF. The DNA for the CDR3 is TGTGCCAGTAGTATACGGACAGGGGGTCAGTATGGCTACACCTTC. The gene calls are TRBV19 and TRBJ1-2; TRBD1 matches at 10 bases. CDR1 and CDR2 (germline): LNHDA, SQIVND (reference sequence). Trimming cost V 2 bases and J 5 bases; bases outside gene matches: 5. The CDR3 length is 15 residues.